The present entry profiles one TCR beta chain with its context. The entry originates in a study of blood T cell repertoires in COVID-19. In the study overall: T cells, B-cell-depleted T cells, or PBMCs provided the cDNA or gDNA that served as material.

V was clipped by 2 bases and J by 3 bases; unmatched bases: 2. CDR3 length equals 14 residues. The germline V gene encodes CDR1 SGHTA and CDR2 FQGNSA. Methods used by the authors: It was from reference gene primer amplification that nucleated cell counts were estimated. Repertoires were generated with immunoSEQ multiplex PCR, while TCRdb's copy carries only in-frame clones and drops some. The DNA gave D and trimming, while V, J and clone size come from that table. The sample lists approximately 65,000 clones, about three quarters seen once, with roughly 14% in the top ten. The chain couples TRBV7-2 to TRBJ1-2; 8 bases are a match to TRBD1. Sequenced sample: peripheral blood. This TCR was sampled from a man at least 80 years old with acute or convalescent COVID-19. CDR3 sequence: CASSLSRGHYGYTF. Written as DNA, the CDR3 is TGTGCCAGCAGCTTAAGCAGGGGGCACTATGGCTACACCTTC.